This record concerns one T cell receptor beta chain sequence. The sample originates from a study of Ad26.COV2.S vaccination and SARS-CoV-2 variants. Across the study: The Ad26.COV2.S arm of the COV1001 trial was where the donor was placed.

Germline-derived CDR1 and CDR2 are SGHTA and FQGNSA. The CDR3 extends over 13 amino acids. V was cut by 0 bases and J by 8 bases, with 10 bases left in between. The data were produced by immunoSEQ multiplex PCR, yet TCRdb's version contains in-frame clones alone and is incomplete. This sample has roughly 390,000 clones, with about 85% found just once. Treatment meaning: roughly 20 received Ad26.COV2.S at low or high dose, single or two shots; about five received placebo; per-sample allocation not given. Day 63 after the first vaccine or placebo injection was the time point for sampling. The V and J genes are TRBV7-2 and TRBJ1-1; D gene unclear. The sequencing used peripheral blood, collected in a trial of Ad26.COV2.S vaccine versus placebo. This receptor was taken from a person between 18 and 59 years old who received the Ad26.COV2.S COVID-19 vaccine or a placebo. The CDR3, as DNA: TGTGCCAGCAGCTTAGCGAGGGATTCCGAAGCTTTCTTT. It is translated as CASSLARDSEAFF. The full variable domain, rest sourced from reference TRBV7-2 and TRBJ1-1, is GAGVSQSPSNKVTEKGKDVELRCDPISGHTALYWYRQSLGQGLEFLIYFQGNSAPDKSGLPSDRFSAERTGGSVSTLTIQRTQQEDSAVYLCASSLARDSEAFFGQGTRLTVV.